This T cell receptor (beta chain) originates from a study of CD8 T cells in ankylosing spondylitis. TCRdb re-called the 5' RACE reads with MiXCR, one entry per CDR3 protein. The table includes about 220,000 distinct CDR3 sequences, 25% to 30% detected once. CDR1 is LNHDA, CDR2 SQIVND, per germline (reference sequence). This CDR3 is 14 amino acids long. V was trimmed by 6 bases and J by 5 bases, leaving 16 bases between them. The chain joins TRBV19 to TRBJ1-2; D gene ambiguous. Specimen: blood, either unsorted or a sorted T cell fraction (not recorded which). The sequence derives from a male donor with ankylosing spondylitis or in good health (not recorded which). In DNA form, the CDR3 reads TGTGCCAGTAGCCCTAGCCAGTCCAGTTATGGCTACACCTTC. Its translation is CASSPSQSSYGYTF.